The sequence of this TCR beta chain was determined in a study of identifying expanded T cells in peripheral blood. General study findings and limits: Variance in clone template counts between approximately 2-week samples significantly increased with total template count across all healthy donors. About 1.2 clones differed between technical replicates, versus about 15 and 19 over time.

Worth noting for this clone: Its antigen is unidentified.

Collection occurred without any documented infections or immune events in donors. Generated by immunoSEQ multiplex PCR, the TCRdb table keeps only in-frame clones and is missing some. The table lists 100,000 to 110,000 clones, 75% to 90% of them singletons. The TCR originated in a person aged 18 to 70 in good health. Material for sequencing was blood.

The CDR3 DNA reads as TGTGCCAGTAGTTTTCAGGTCTATAATTCACCCCTCCACTTT. Protein: CASSFQVYNSPLHF. V is TRBV19 and J is TRBJ1-6; D is unclear. V lost 5 bases and J lost 3, with 8 bases in between. CDR1 LNHDA and CDR2 SQIVND come from the germline V gene (reference sequence). The length of the CDR3 is 14 residues.